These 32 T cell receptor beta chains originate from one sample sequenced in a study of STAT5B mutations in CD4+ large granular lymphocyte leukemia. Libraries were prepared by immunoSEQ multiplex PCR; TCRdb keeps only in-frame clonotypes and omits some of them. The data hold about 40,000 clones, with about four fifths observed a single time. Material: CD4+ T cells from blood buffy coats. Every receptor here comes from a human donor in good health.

The CDR3 is CASSSRGEQGSAGANVLTF. DNA of the CDR3: TGTGCCAGCAGTTCGAGGGGGGAACAGGGTTCTGCTGGGGCCAACGTCCTGACTTTC. The genes are TRBV5-5 and TRBJ2-6; D is tentatively TRBD1 or TRBD2 (6 bases each). V was trimmed by 5 bases and J by 2 bases, leaving 23 bases between them. There are 19 residues in the CDR3. CDR1 is SGHKS, CDR2 YYEKEE, per germline (reference sequence).

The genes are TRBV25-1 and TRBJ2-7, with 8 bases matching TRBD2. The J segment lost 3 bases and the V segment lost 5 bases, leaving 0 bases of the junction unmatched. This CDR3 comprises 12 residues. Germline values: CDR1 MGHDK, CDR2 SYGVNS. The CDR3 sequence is CASSLAGYEQYF. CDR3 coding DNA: TGTGCCAGCAGTCTAGCGGGCTACGAGCAGTACTTC.

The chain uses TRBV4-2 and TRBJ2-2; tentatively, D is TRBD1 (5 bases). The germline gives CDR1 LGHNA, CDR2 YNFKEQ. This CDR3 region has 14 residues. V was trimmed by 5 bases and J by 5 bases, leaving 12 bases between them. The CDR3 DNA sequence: TGTGCCAGCAGCGTAGAAGGGGATACCGGGGAGCTGTTTTTT. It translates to CASSVEGDTGELFF.

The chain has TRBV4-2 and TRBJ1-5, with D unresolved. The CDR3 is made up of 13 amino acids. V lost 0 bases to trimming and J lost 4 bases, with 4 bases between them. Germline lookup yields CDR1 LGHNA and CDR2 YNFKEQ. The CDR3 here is CASSQDRNQPQHF. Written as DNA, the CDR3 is TGTGCCAGCAGCCAAGATAGGAATCAGCCCCAGCATTTT.

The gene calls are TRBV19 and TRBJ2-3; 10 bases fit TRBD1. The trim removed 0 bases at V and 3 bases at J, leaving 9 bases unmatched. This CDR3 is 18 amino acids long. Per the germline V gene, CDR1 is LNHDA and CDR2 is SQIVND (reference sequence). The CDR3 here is CASSIDPPGQGRTDTQYF. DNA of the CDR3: TGTGCCAGTAGTATAGACCCTCCGGGACAGGGGCGGACAGATACGCAGTATTTT.

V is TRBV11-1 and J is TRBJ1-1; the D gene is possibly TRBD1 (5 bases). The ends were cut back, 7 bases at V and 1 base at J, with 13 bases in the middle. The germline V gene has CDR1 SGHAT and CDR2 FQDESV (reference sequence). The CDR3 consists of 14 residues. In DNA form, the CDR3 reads TGTGCCAGCACTCAGACAGTGGCGAACACTGAAGCTTTCTTT. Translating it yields CASTQTVANTEAFF.

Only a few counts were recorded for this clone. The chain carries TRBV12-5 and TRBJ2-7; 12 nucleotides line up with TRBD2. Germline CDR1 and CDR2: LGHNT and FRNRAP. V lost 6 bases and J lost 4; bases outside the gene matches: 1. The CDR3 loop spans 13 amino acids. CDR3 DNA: TGTGCTAGTGGGACTAGCGGGAGTTACGAGCAGTACTTC. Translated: CASGTSGSYEQYF.

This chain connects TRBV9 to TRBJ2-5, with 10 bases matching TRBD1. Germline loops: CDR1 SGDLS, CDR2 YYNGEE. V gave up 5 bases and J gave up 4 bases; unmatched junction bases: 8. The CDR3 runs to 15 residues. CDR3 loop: CASSSAGQGRETQYF. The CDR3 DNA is TGTGCCAGCAGTTCCGCGGGACAGGGGCGAGAGACCCAGTACTTC.

CDR3 in amino acids: CASSLERGLAGYNEQFF. For the CDR3, the DNA is TGTGCCAGCAGCTTAGAGAGGGGACTAGCGGGATACAATGAGCAGTTCTTC. The chain has TRBV7-9 and TRBJ2-1; 13 nucleotides agree with TRBD2. V shed 1 base, J shed 4 bases, and the junction held 4 bases outside the gene matches. Germline CDR1 and CDR2: SEHNR and FQNEAQ (reference sequence). The CDR3 is made up of 17 amino acids. Supplemented by reference TRBV7-9 and TRBJ2-1, the full variable domain reads DTGVSQNPRHKITKRGQNVTFRCDPISEHNRLYWYRQTLGQGPEFLTYFQNEAQLEKSRLLSDRFSAERPKGSFSTLEIQRTEQGDSAMYLCASSLERGLAGYNEQFFGPGTRLTVL.

The CDR3 here is CASRKGAHSGNTIYF. The CDR3 bases are TGTGCCAGCAGAAAGGGGGCCCACTCTGGAAACACCATATATTTT. The chain carries TRBV6-1 and TRBJ1-3, with 7 bases that match TRBD1. Trimming cost V 6 bases and J 0 bases; bases outside gene matches: 5. The germline gives CDR1 MNHNS, CDR2 SASEGT. This CDR3 contains 15 residues.

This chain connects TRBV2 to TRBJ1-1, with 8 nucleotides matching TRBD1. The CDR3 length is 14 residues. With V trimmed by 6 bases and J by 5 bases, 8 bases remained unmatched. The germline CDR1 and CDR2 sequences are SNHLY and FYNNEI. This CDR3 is CASRADRVWTEAFF. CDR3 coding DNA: TGTGCCAGCAGGGCGGACAGGGTTTGGACTGAAGCTTTCTTT.

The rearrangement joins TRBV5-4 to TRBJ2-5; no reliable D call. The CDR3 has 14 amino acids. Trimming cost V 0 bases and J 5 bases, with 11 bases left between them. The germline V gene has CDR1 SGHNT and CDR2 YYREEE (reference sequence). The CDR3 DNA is TGTGCCAGCAGCTTGGATTTTTCCGGGGAGACCCAGTACTTC. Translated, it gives CASSLDFSGETQYF. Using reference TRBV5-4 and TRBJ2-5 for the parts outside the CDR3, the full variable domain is ETGVTQSPTHLIKTRGQQVTLRCSSQSGHNTVSWYQQALGQGPQFIFQYYREEENGRGNFPPRFSGLQFPNYSSELNVNALELDDSALYLCASSLDFSGETQYFGPGTRLLVL.

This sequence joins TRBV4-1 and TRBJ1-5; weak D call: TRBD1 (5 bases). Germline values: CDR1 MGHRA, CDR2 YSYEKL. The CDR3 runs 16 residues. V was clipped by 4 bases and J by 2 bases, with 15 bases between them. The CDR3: CASSLATVLGNQPQHF. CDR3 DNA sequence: TGCGCCAGCAGCCTAGCGACAGTCTTAGGCAATCAGCCCCAGCATTTT.

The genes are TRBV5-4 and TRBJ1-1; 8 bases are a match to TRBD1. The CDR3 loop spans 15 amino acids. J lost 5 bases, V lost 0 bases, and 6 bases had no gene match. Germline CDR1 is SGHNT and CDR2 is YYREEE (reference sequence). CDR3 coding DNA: TGTGCCAGCAGCTTGGCGACAGGGGTTGGGACTGAAGCTTTCTTT. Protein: CASSLATGVGTEAFF.

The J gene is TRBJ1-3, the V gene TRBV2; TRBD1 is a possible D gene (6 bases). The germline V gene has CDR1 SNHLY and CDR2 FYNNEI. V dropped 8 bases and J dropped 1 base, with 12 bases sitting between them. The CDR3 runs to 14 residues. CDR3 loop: CASWGGLSGNTIYF. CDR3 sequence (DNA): TGTGCCAGCTGGGGGGGGCTGTCTGGAAACACCATATATTTT.

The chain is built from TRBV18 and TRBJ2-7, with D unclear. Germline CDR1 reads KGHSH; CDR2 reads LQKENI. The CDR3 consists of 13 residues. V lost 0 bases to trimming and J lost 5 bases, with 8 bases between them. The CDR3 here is CASSPPSLNEQYF. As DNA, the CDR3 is TGTGCCAGCTCACCACCGAGCCTGAACGAGCAGTACTTC.

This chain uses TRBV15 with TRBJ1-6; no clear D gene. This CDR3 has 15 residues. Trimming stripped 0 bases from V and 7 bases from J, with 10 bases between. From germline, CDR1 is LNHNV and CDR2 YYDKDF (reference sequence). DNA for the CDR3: TGTGCCACCAGCAGAGATCTATCGGGCAATTCACCCCTCCACTTT. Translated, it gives CATSRDLSGNSPLHF.

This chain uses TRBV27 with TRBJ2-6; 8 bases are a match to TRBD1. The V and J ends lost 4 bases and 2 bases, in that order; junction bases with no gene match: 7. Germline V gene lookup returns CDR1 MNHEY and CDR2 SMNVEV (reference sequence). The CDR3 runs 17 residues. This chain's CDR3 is CASSSGTGLPGANVLTF. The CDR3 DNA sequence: TGTGCCAGCAGTTCGGGGACAGGCCTTCCTGGGGCCAACGTCCTGACTTTC.

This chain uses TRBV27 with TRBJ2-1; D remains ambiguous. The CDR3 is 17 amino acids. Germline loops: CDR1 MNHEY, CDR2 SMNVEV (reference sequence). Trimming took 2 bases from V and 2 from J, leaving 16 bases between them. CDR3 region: CASSLSAGGSTYNEQFF. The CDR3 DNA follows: TGTGCCAGCAGTTTAAGTGCCGGTGGGTCGACCTACAATGAGCAGTTCTTC.

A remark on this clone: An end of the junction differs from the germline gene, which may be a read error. The CDR3: CASSLPTGQGYGHTF. The CDR3 DNA follows: TGTGCCAGCAGTCTACCGACAGGGCAGGGCTATGGCCACACCTTC. This sequence joins TRBV28 and TRBJ1-2, with 7 nucleotides matching TRBD1. The CDR3 loop spans 15 amino acids. CDR1 MDHEN and CDR2 SYDVKM come from the germline V gene.

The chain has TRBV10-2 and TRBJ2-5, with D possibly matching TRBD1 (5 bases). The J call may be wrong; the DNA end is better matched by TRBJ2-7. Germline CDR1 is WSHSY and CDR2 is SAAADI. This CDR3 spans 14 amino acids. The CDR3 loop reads CASSESREVAEQYF. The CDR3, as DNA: TGCGCCAGCAGTGAGTCCAGGGAAGTGGCCGAGCAGTACTTC.

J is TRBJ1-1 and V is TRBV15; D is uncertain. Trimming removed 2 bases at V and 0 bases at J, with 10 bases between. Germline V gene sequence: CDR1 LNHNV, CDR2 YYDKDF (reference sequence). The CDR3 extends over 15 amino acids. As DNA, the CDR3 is TGTGCCACCAGCAGAAAAGGCAGCTTGAACACTGAAGCTTTCTTT. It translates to CATSRKGSLNTEAFF.

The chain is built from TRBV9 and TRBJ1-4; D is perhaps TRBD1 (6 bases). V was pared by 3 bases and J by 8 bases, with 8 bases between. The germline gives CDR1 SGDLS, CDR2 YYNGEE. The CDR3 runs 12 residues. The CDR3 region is CASSADREKLFF. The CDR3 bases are TGTGCCAGCAGCGCCGACAGGGAAAAACTGTTTTTT.

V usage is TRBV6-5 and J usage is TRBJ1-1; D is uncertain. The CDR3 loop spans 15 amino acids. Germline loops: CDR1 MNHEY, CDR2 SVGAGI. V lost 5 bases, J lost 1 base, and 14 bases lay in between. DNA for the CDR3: TGTGCCAGCAGTCAGAGGTCGGGTTGGAACACTGAAGCTTTCTTT. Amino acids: CASSQRSGWNTEAFF.

CDR3 coding DNA: TGTGCAAGTCGCGCCAGGGACCAAAACACTGAAGCTTTCTTT. Translating gives CASRARDQNTEAFF. J is TRBJ1-1 and V is TRBV12-2. TRBV12-2 is labeled a pseudogene. CDR3 length: 14 amino acids.

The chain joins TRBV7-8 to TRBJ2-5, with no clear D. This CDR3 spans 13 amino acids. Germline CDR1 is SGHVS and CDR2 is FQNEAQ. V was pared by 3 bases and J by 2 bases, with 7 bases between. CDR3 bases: TGTGCCAGCAGCTTGGTCGATCAAGAGACCCAGTACTTC. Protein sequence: CASSLVDQETQYF.

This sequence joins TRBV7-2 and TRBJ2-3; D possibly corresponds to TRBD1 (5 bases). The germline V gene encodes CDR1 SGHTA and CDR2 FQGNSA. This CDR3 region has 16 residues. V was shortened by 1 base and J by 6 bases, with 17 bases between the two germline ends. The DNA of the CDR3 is TGTGCCAGCAGCTTAGTGGTGTCGAAAAGGGGCGATACGCAGTATTTT. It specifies CASSLVVSKRGDTQYF.

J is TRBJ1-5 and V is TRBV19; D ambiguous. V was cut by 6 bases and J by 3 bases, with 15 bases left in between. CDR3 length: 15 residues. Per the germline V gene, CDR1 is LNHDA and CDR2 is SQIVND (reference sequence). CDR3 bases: TGTGCCAGTAGCCCCGAGGGAAGGGTCAATCAGCCCCAGCATTTT. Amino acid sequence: CASSPEGRVNQPQHF. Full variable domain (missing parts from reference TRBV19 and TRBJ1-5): DGGITQSPKYLFRKEGQNVTLSCEQNLNHDAMYWYRQDPGQGLRLIYYSQIVNDFQKGDIAEGYSVSREKKESFPLTVTSAQKNPTAFYLCASSPEGRVNQPQHFGDGTRLSIL.

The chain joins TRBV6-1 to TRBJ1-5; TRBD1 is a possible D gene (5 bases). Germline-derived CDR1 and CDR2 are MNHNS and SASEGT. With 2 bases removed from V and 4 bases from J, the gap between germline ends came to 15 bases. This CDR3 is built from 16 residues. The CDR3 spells CASSETGGTGNQPQHF. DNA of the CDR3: TGTGCCAGCAGTGAAACGGGAGGGACTGGAAATCAGCCCCAGCATTTT.

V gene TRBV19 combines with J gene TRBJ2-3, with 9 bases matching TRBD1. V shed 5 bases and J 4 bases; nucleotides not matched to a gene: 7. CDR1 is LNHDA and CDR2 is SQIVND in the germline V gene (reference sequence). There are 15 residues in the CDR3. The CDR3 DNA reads TGTGCCAGTAGTGGCTGGACAGGGGTCGCAGATACGCAGTATTTT. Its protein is CASSGWTGVADTQYF.

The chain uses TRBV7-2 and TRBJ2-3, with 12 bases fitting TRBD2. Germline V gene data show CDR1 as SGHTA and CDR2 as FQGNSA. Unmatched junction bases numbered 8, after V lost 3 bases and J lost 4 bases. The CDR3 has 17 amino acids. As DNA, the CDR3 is TGTGCCAGCAGCTTCCTTCGGACTAGCGGGGTCGCAGATACGCAGTATTTT. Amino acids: CASSFLRTSGVADTQYF.

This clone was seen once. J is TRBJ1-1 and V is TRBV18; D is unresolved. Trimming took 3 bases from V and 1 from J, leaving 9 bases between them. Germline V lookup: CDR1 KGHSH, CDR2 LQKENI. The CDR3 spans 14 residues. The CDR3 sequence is CASSPAAANTEAFF. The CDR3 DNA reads TGTGCCAGCTCACCGGCAGCTGCGAACACTGAAGCTTTCTTT.